The TCR beta chain described here comes from a study of human T cells and chemical hapten exposure (dated by TCRdb to the early 2020s). Broadly, across the study: Libraries were pooled for sequencing, and variation in per-sample TCR yields was attributed mainly to small differences in library volumes within the pool. This study followed changes in the peripheral blood TCR repertoire in vivo during primary and secondary sensitization of alopecia patients to the hapten diphenylcyclopropenone (DPC). For every blood RNA sample, sequencing covered both the TCR alpha and TCR beta chains.

The paper as a whole reports these results and caveats: Repeated subsampling changed both the strength of the expansion versus patch-test correlation and the threshold at which the correlation became significant. DPC sensitization did not change how many TCRs were above 1 in 1000 frequency, and no evidence was found of alterations in global repertoire structure.

This clonotype was found many times. The clone's antigen remains unknown. No quality values exist for individual bases; no much larger clone is one base distant. The method was RACE. Sequencing used a NextSeq 500. During library preparation, unique molecular identifiers were attached to individual cDNA molecules so that TCRs could be counted quantitatively and reproducibly. As for the authors' bioinformatics: A median of about 87,000 TCRs per sample was observed, with a range of roughly 23,224 to 750,000. V, J and CDR3 annotation of the TCR reads was carried out using the Decombinator software suite. Every sample was subsampled to the same number of TCRs (28,000) for the PS versus PT1 abundance plots. TCRs were defined as expanded if absent before sensitization and observed at least eight times at the 2-week time point. TCRdb redid the processing of the public reads, applying fastp at Q25 and MiXCR, and retained in-frame beta chains. One record per CDR3 amino acid sequence lists the most common genes and DNA. TCRdb, rather than the study authors, made the V and J calls. A total of some 90,000 distinct CDR3 sequences appear in this sample, approximately 9.7% of them only once. 2.9% of the sample comes from the top ten.

Per the publication, the time point label means: healthy volunteer bleed at 2 weeks. Unfractionated whole blood was collected in Tempus Blood RNA tubes, and total RNA was extracted from that blood. Roughly 5 healthy volunteers served as TCR sequencing controls and were bled at day 0, 2 weeks and 6 weeks. Deletion took 0 bases off V and 0 bases off J, with a span of 3 bases between the germline ends. According to the germline V gene (reference sequence), CDR1 reads GTSNPN and CDR2 reads SVGIG. Inclusive of the bounding cysteine and phenylalanine, the CDR3 is 14 residues long. This entry keeps only the CDR3 DNA: 42 bases, framed from base 1.

This receptor was taken from a female donor in good health. Some clones in this sample may be carry-over from other donors' samples. Material for sequencing was whole blood. The sequence is built from TRBV30 and TRBJ2-6; the D gene is unclear. The CDR3 protein sequence reads: CAWSVGSGANVLTF. The DNA sequence reads TGTGCCTGGAGTGTTGGCTCTGGGGCCAACGTCCTGACTTTC.